This TCR beta chain was observed in a study of blood T cells in healthy people across ages. Study findings and constraints: Naive CD4+ cells and diversity were both higher in long-lived donors than in aged donors.

The use of a sample-barcoded 5' primer and a J-beta primer mix characterized a second PCR of about 6 to 12 cycles. The template-switch adaptor was a 5' adaptor with 12 random nucleotides. It tagged each cDNA molecule. TCRdb recomputed calls from the 5' RACE reads with MiXCR, one row per CDR3 protein. In the table there are around 2 million distinct CDR3 sequences, around 42% of which are singletons. Comment on this clonotype: Its specificity is not known.

Germline CDR1 GTSNPN, CDR2 SVGIG (reference sequence). The CDR3 totals 15 residues. V lost 0 bases and J 0 bases, leaving 9 bases between the germline ends. The specimen sequenced was blood. The TCR was taken from a human donor in good health. This chain connects TRBV30 to TRBJ2-1; the D gene is possibly TRBD2 (6 bases). CDR3 protein: CAWSVQDYSYNEQFF. In DNA form, the CDR3 reads TGTGCCTGGAGTGTGCAGGACTACTCCTACAATGAGCAGTTCTTC.